This T cell receptor beta chain is from a study of blood T cell repertoires in COVID-19. Study as a whole: Collection of acute and convalescent COVID-19 samples took place in the United States, Italy and Spain. From T cells, B-cell-depleted T cells, or PBMCs came the material, which was cDNA or gDNA.

Original methodology: Reference gene primer amplification gave nucleated cell count estimates. Sequencing was performed with immunoSEQ multiplex PCR; in TCRdb, only in-frame clones are kept and a portion is missing. D and trimming come from the DNA, and the V and J calls and clone size come from that table. The data hold 20,000 to 25,000 clones, with approximately 91% observed a single time. This clone was counted once. The clonotype originates from a man between 70 and 80 years old with active COVID-19. Sequencing was done on a sample of peripheral blood.

The CDR3 spells CASSEALRSSGSSYEQYF. For the CDR3, the DNA is TGTGCCAGCAGTGAAGCGCTGAGGTCATCGGGTAGCTCCTACGAGCAGTACTTC. V gene TRBV6-1 combines with J gene TRBJ2-7, with D unclear. The CDR3 is made up of 18 amino acids. With 0 bases removed from V and 0 bases from J, the gap between germline ends came to 18 bases. The germline gives CDR1 MNHNS, CDR2 SASEGT.